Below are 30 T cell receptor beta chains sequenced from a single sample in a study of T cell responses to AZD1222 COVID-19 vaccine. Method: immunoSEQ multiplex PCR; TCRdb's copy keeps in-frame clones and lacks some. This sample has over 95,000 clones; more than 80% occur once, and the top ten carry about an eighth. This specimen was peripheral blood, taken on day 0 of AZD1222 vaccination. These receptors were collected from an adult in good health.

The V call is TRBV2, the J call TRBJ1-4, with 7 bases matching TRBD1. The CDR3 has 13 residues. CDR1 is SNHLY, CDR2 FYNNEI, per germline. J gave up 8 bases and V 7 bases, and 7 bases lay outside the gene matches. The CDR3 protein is CASKKQGREKLFF. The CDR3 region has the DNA TGTGCCAGCAAGAAACAGGGGCGAGAAAAACTGTTTTTT.

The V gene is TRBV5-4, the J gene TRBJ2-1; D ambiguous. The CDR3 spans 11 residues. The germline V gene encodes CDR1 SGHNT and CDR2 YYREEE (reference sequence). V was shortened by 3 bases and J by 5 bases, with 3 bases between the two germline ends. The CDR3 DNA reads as TGTGCCAGCAGCTGGAACAATGAGCAGTTCTTC. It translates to CASSWNNEQFF.

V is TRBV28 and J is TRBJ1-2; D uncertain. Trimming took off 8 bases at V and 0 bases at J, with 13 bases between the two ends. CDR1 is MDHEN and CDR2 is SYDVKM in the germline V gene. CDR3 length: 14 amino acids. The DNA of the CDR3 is TGTGCCAGCGGGTCGGGAACTACTAACTATGGCTACACCTTC. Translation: CASGSGTTNYGYTF.

CDR3 in DNA: TGTGCCAGCAGCTTAGAGGCGGGGGTAGGGGAGCTGTTTTTT. Translated, it gives CASSLEAGVGELFF. This chain joins TRBV7-2 and TRBJ2-2; 7 bases map to TRBD2. Trimming took 1 base from V and 8 from J; bases not matched to a gene: 4. The CDR3 is 14 residues long. CDR1 and CDR2 (germline): SGHTA, FQGNSA.

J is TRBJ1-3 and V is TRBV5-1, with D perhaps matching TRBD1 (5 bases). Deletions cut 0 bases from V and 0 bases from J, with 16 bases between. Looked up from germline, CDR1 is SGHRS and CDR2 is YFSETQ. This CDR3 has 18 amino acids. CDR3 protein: CASSLGLGGAFSGNTIYF. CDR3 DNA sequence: TGCGCCAGCAGCTTGGGACTTGGGGGAGCCTTCTCTGGAAACACCATATATTTT.

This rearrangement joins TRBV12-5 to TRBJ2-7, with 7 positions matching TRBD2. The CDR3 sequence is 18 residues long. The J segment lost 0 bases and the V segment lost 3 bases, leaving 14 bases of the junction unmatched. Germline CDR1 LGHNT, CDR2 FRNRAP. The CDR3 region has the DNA TGTGCTAGTGGTTTTACTACCGCGGGAGCTTCTGTCTCCTACGAGCAGTACTTC. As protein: CASGFTTAGASVSYEQYF.

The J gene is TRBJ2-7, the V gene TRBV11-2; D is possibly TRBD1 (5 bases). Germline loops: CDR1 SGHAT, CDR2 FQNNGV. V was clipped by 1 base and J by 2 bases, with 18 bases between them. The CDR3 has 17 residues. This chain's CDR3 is CASSLVIGPGLAYEQYF. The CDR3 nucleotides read TGTGCCAGCAGCTTAGTCATAGGCCCAGGGTTAGCCTACGAGCAGTACTTC.

CDR3 region: CASSETGEQNTEAFF. In nucleotides, the CDR3 is TGTGCCAGCAGCGAGACAGGGGAGCAGAACACTGAAGCTTTCTTT. The chain joins TRBV7-6 to TRBJ1-1, with 8 nucleotides matching TRBD1. V shed 5 bases and J 1 base; nucleotides not matched to a gene: 6. Germline lookup yields CDR1 SGHVS and CDR2 FNYEAQ. This CDR3 is 15 amino acids long.

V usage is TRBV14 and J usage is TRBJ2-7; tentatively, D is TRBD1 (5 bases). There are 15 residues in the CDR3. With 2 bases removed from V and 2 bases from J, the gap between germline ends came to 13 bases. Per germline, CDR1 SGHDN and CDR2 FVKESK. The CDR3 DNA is TGTGCCAGCAGCCAAAGGACACCTTACCCCTACGAGCAGTACTTC. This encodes CASSQRTPYPYEQYF.

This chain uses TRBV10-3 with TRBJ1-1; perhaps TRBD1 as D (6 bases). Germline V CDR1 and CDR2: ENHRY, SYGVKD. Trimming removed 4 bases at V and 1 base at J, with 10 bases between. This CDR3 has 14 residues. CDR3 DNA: TGTGCCATCAGTGGGACAGAGGAGAACACTGAAGCTTTCTTT. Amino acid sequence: CAISGTEENTEAFF.

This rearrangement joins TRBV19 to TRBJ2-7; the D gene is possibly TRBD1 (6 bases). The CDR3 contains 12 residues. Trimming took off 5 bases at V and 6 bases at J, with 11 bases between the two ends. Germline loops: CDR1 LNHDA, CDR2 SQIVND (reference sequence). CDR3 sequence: CASSPGTPEQYF. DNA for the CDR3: TGTGCCAGTAGTCCCGGGACACCCGAGCAGTACTTC.

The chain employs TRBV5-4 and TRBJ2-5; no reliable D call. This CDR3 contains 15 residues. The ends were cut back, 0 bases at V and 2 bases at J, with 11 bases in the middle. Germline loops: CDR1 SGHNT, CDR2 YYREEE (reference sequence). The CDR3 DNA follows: TGTGCCAGCAGCTTGGCCGGTGCAGAGCAAGAGACCCAGTACTTC. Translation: CASSLAGAEQETQYF.

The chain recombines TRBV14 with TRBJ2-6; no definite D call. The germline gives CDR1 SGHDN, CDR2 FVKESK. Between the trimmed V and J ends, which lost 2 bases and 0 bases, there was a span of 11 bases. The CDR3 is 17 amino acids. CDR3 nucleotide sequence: TGTGCCAGCAGCCAATTAGGTACGAGCTCTGGGGCCAACGTCCTGACTTTC. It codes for CASSQLGTSSGANVLTF.

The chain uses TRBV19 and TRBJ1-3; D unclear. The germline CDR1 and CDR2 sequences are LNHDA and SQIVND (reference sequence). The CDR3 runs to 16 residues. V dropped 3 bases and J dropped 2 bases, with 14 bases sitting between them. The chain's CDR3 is CASSIGSPNPGNTIYF. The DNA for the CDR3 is TGTGCCAGTAGTATTGGGTCTCCAAACCCTGGAAACACCATATATTTT.

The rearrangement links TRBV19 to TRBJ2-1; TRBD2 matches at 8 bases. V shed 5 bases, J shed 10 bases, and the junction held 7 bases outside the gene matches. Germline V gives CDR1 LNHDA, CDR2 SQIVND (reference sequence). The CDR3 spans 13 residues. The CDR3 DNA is TGTGCCAGTAGTCTAAGGCGGGGGGACGAGCAGTTCTTC. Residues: CASSLRRGDEQFF.

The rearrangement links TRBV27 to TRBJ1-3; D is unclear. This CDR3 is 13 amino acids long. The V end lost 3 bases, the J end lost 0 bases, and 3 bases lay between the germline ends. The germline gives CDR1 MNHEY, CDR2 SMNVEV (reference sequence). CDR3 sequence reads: CASSLLSGNTIYF. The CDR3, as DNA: TGTGCCAGCAGTTTGCTCTCTGGAAACACCATATATTTT.

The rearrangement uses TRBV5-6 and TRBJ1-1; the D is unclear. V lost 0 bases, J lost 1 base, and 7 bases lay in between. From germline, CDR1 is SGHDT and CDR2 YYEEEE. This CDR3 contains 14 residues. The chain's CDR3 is CASSLANKNTEAFF. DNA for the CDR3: TGTGCCAGCAGCTTGGCGAACAAGAACACTGAAGCTTTCTTT.

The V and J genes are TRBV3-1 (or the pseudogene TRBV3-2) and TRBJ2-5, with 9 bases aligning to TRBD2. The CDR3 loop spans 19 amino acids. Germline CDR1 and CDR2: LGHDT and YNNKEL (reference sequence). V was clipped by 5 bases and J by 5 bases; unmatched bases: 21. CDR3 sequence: CASSYPPAGGLSSWETQYF. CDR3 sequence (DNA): TGTGCCAGCAGCTACCCCCCGGCGGGGGGGCTTTCATCGTGGGAGACCCAGTACTTC.

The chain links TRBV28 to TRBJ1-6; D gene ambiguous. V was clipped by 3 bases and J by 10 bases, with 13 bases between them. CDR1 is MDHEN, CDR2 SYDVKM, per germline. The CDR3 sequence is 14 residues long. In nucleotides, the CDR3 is TGTGCCAGCAGTTTGCAGCAGGTTGGCTCACCCCTCCACTTT. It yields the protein CASSLQQVGSPLHF.

CDR3 sequence: CASSPPRSGQGAYEQYF. Here the CDR3 DNA reads TGTGCCAGCTCACCACCGAGGTCGGGACAGGGGGCCTACGAGCAGTACTTC. The chain links TRBV18 to TRBJ2-7, with 11 positions matching TRBD1. Trimming at V came to 0 bases and at J to 2 bases, leaving 6 bases not matched to a gene. Germline V gene sequence: CDR1 KGHSH, CDR2 LQKENI. CDR3 length: 17 amino acids.

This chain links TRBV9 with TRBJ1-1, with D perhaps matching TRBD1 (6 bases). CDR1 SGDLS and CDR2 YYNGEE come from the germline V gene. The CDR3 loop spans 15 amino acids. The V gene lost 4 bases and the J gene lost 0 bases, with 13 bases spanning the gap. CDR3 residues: CASSLGGRVNTEAFF. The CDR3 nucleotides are TGTGCCAGCAGCCTCGGGGGGCGGGTGAACACTGAAGCTTTCTTT.

CDR3 in amino acids: CASSWTGYNEQFF. The CDR3, as DNA: TGTGCCAGCAGCTGGACAGGTTACAATGAGCAGTTCTTC. The V call is TRBV5-8, the J call TRBJ2-1; the match to TRBD1 covers 7 bases. The ends lost 3 bases at V and 4 bases at J; junction bases unmatched: 1. This CDR3 has 13 amino acids. Germline CDR1 reads SGHTS; CDR2 reads YDEGEE.

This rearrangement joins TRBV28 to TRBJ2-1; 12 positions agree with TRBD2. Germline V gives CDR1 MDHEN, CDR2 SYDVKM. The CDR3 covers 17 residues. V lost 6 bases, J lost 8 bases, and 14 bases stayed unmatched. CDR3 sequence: CASRPSGGAVLVDEQFF. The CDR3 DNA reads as TGTGCCAGCAGACCTAGCGGGGGGGCCGTTCTGGTAGATGAGCAGTTCTTC.

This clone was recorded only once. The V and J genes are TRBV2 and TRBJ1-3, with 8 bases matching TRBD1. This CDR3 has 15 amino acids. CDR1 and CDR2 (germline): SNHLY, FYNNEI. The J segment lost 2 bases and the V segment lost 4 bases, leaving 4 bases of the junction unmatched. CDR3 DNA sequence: TGTGCCAGCAGTGTGGGGGACAGGACTGGAAACACCATATATTTT. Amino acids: CASSVGDRTGNTIYF.

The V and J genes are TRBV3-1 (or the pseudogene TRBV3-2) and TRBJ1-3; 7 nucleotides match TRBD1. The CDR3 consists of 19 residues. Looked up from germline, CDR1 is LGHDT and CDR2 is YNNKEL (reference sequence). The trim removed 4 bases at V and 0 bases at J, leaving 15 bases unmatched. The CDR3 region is CASSPRRGGGLASGNTIYF. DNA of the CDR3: TGTGCCAGCAGCCCCCGGAGAGGAGGGGGCCTCGCCTCTGGAAACACCATATATTTT.

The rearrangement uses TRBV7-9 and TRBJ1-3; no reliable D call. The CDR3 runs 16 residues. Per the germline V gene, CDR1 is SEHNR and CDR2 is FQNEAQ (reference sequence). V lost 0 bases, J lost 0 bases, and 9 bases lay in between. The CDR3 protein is CASSLASAASGNTIYF. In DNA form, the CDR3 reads TGTGCCAGCAGCTTAGCGTCGGCAGCCTCTGGAAACACCATATATTTT.

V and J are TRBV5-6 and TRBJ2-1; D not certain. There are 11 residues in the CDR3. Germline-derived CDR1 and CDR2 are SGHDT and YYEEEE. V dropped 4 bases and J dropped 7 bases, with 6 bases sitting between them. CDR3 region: CASSRLNEQFF. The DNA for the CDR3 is TGTGCCAGCAGCCGATTAAATGAGCAGTTCTTC. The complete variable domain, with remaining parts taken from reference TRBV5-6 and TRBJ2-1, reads DAGVTQSPTHLIKTRGQQVTLRCSPKSGHDTVSWYQQALGQGPQFIFQYYEEEERQRGNFPDRFSGHQFPNYSSELNVNALLLGDSALYLCASSRLNEQFFGPGTRLTVL.

The DNA of the CDR3 is TGCAGCGCGCCTCAGGGGGGCACTGGCACTGAAGCTTTCTTT. It translates to CSAPQGGTGTEAFF. This sequence joins TRBV29-1 and TRBJ1-1, with 7 bases lining up with TRBD1. Germline CDR1 SQVTM, CDR2 ANQGSEA. The CDR3 covers 14 residues. Trimming cost V 7 bases and J 4 bases; bases outside gene matches: 12.

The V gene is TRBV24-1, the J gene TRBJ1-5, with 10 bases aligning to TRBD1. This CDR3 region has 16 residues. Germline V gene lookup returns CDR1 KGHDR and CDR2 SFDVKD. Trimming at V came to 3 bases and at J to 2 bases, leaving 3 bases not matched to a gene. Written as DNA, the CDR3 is TGTGCCACCAGTGATAGGGACAGGGGAGGCAATCAGCCCCAGCATTTT. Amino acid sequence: CATSDRDRGGNQPQHF.

CDR3 sequence reads: CATGLDETQYF. CDR3 DNA sequence: TGTGCCACCGGACTAGACGAGACCCAGTACTTC. This chain uses TRBV10-3 with TRBJ2-5, with 7 bases aligning to TRBD2. CDR3 size: 11 residues. Trimming cost V 10 bases and J 5 bases; bases outside gene matches: 4. CDR1 is ENHRY, CDR2 SYGVKD, per germline.